This is a list of T cell receptor beta chains from one sample in a study of PD-1 blockade in classical Hodgkin lymphoma. Produced via immunoSEQ multiplex PCR; TCRdb's table is partial and in-frame only. The sample has 90,000 to 130,000 clones, roughly nine tenths seen once. Sequences were derived from peripheral blood mononuclear cells (PBMCs), sampled before the second cycle of nivolumab. All receptors come from a human donor with classical Hodgkin lymphoma. CDR3s include the opening cysteine and the closing phenylalanine or tryptophan. The D gene is left open where the match is weak. Not every row has a clone size; where given, it reads once, few, many or a size class.

v_gene	d_gene	len	abundance	j_gene	CDR3aa	CDR3nt
TRBV10-2	TRBD2	16	-	TRBJ2-7	CASSDSHIAGSYEQYF	TGCGCCAGCAGTGACTCCCATATAGCGGGATCCTACGAGCAGTACTTC
TRBV5-1	TRBD1	18	-	TRBJ2-3	CASSFGLGGTGGTDTQYF	TGCGCCAGCAGCTTCGGTCTAGGTGGGACAGGGGGAACAGATACGCAGTATTTT
TRBV2	-	16	-	TRBJ2-5	CASTPGGAGLQETQYF	TGTGCCAGCACCCCAGGTGGGGCAGGGCTCCAAGAGACCCAGTACTTC
TRBV2	TRBD1	15	-	TRBJ2-1	CASSTGQGAWNEQFF	TGTGCCAGCAGTACCGGACAGGGGGCCTGGAATGAGCAGTTCTTC
TRBV16	-	13	once	TRBJ1-2	CASSQSDRGGYTF	TGTGCCAGCAGCCAATCGGACCGGGGAGGCTACACCTTC
TRBV5-5	-	12	-	TRBJ2-3	CASSRSTDTQYF	TGTGCCAGCAGTCGCTCCACAGATACGCAGTATTTT
TRBV6-6	-	12	-	TRBJ2-7	CASSLNGDEQYF	TGTGCCAGCAGCTTAAACGGAGACGAGCAGTACTTC
TRBV30	-	12	-	TRBJ2-1	CAWSVLGNEQFF	TGTGCCTGGAGTGTACTAGGCAATGAGCAGTTCTTC
TRBV10-2	TRBD2	15	-	TRBJ2-1	CASSRTSGSYNEQFF	TGCGCCAGCAGTAGGACTAGCGGCTCCTACAATGAGCAGTTCTTC
TRBV2	-	13	-	TRBJ1-5	CASNWAGNQPQHF	TGTGCCAGCAATTGGGCAGGGAATCAGCCCCAGCATTTT
TRBV11-2	-	15	-	TRBJ2-5	CASSLGVVGQETQYF	TGTGCCAGCAGCTTAGGGGTTGTCGGTCAAGAGACCCAGTACTTC
TRBV18	TRBD2	14	-	TRBJ2-7	CASSPSSGSYEQYF	TGTGCCAGCTCACCATCCAGCGGGAGCTACGAGCAGTACTTC